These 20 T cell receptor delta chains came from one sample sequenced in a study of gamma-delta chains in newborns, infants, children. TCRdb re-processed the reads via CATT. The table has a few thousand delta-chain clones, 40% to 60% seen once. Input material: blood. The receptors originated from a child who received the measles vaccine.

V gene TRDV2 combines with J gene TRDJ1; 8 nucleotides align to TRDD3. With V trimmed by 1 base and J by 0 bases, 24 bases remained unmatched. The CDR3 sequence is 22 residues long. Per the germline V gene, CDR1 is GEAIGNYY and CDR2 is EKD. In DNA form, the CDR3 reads TGTGCCTGTGACACAGTGACTACACTGGGGCGGAGCTGGGGGACCAACACCGATAAACTCATCTTT. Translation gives CACDTVTTLGRSWGTNTDKLIF.

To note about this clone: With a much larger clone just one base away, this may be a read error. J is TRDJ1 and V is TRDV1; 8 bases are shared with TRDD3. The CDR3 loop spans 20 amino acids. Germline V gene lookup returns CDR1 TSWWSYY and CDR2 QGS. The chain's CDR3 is CAPGELELMHKGYATDKLIF. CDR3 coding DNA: TGTGCTCCTGGGGAACTAGAGTTGATGCACAAGGGATACGCCACCGATAAACTCATCTTT.

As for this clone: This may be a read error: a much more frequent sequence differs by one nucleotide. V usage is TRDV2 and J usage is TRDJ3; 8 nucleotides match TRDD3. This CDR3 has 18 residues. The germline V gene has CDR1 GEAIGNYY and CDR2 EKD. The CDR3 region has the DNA TGTGCCTGTGACCCTACTGGGGGGCGCTCCAGGGACACCCGACAGATGTTTTTC. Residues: CACDPTGGRSRDTRQMFF.

In nucleotides, the CDR3 is TGTGCCTGTGGAGAGGGGGTACGCTCCTGGGACACCCGACAGATGTTTTTC. It encodes CACGEGVRSWDTRQMFF. The chain couples TRDV2 to TRDJ3; tentative D call: TRDD3 (5 bases). Between the trimmed V and J ends, which lost 5 bases and 0 bases, there was a span of 13 bases. Germline V gene lookup returns CDR1 GEAIGNYY and CDR2 EKD. This CDR3 is built from 17 residues.

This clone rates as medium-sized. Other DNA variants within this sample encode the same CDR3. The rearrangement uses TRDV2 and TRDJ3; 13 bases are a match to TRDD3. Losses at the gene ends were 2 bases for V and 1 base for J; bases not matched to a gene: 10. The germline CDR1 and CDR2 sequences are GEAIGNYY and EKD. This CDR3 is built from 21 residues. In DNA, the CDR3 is TGTGCCTGTGACATCCTACTGGGGGATACGCTGGGGTCCTGGGACACCCGACAGATGTTTTTC. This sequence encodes CACDILLGDTLGSWDTRQMFF.

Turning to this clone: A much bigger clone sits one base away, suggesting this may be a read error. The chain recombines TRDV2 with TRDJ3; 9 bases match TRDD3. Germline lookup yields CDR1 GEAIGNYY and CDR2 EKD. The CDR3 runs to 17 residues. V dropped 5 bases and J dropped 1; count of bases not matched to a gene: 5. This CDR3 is CACGNTGGSWDTRQMFF. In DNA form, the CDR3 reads TGTGCCTGTGGCAATACTGGGGGATCCTGGGACACCCGACAGATGTTTTTC.

The CDR3 region has the DNA TGTGCTCTTGGGAACGGGGACGGGAACACCGATAAACTCATCTTT. It translates to CALGNGDGNTDKLIF. The chain couples TRDV1 to TRDJ1; possible D gene TRDD3, 5 bases. The germline V and J ends were trimmed by 5 bases and 0 bases, with 13 bases remaining between them. Germline V gene data show CDR1 as TSWWSYY and CDR2 as QGS. The CDR3 is 15 amino acids.

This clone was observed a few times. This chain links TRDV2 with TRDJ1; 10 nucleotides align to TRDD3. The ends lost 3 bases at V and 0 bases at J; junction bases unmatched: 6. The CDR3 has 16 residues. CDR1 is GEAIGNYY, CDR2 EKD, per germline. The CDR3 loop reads CACDLLGDYDTDKLIF. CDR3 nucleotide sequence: TGTGCCTGTGACCTACTGGGGGATTATGACACCGATAAACTCATCTTT.

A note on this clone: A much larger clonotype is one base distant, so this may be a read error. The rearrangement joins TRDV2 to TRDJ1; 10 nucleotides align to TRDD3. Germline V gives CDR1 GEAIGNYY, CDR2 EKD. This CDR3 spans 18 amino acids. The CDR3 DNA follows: TGTGCCTGTGACACCTTGAGGGGGATACGCGCAAGCACCGCTAAACTCATCTTT. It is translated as CACDTLRGIRASTAKLIF.

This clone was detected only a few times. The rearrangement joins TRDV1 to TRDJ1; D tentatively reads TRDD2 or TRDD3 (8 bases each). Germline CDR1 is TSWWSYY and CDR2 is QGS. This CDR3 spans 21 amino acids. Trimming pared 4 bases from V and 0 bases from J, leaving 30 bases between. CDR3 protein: CALGGTFFLRGIRGYTDKLIF. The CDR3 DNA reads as TGTGCTCTTGGGGGGACATTCTTCCTACGAGGGATACGCGGGTACACCGATAAACTCATCTTT.

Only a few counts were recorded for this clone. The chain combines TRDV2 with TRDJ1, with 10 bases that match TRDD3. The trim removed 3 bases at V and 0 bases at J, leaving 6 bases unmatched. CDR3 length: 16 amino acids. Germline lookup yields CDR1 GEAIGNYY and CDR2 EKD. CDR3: CACDALTGGYTDKLIF. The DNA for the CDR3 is TGTGCCTGTGACGCCCTTACTGGGGGATACACCGATAAACTCATCTTT.

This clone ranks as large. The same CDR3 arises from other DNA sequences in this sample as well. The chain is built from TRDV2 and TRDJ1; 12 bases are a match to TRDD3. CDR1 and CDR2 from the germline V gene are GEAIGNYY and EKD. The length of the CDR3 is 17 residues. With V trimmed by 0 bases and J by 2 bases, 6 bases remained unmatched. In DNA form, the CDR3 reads TGTGCCTGTGACACCGTACTGGGGGATACTGTAACCGATAAACTCATCTTT. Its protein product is CACDTVLGDTVTDKLIF.

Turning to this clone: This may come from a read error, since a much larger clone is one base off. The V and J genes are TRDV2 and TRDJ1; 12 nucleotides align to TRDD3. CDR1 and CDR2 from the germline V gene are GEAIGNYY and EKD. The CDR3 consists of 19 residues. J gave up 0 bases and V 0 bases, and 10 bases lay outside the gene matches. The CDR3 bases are TGTGCCTGTGACACCGTACCTGCTGGGGGATACGCGTACACCGATAAACTCATCTTT. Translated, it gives CACDTVPAGGYAYTDKLIF.

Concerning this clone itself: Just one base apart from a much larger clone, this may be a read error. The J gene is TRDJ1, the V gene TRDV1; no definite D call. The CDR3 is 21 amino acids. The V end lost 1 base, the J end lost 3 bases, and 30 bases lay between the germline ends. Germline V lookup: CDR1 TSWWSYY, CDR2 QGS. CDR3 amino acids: CALGEREAGSISGPYADKLIF. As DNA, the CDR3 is TGTGCTCTTGGGGAACGCGAGGCAGGTTCGATCAGTGGTCCTTACGCCGATAAACTCATCTTT.

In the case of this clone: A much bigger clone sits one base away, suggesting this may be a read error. CDR3 DNA sequence: TGTGCCTGTGACACACTGGGGGATACAAGGGGCCCCTGGGACACCCGACAGATGTTTTTC. This codes for CACDTLGDTRGPWDTRQMFF. The V gene is TRDV2, the J gene TRDJ3, with 12 positions matching TRDD3. Looked up from germline, CDR1 is GEAIGNYY and CDR2 is EKD. The CDR3 contains 20 residues. V lost 1 base, J lost 2 bases, and 8 bases stayed unmatched.

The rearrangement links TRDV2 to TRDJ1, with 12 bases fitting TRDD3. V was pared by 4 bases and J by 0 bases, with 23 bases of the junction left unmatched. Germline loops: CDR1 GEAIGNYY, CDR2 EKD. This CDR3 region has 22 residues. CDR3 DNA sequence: TGTGCCTGTGAATACATGGCGGTTCTGGGGGATACGCGGAAGGACTACACCGATAAACTCATCTTT. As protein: CACEYMAVLGDTRKDYTDKLIF.

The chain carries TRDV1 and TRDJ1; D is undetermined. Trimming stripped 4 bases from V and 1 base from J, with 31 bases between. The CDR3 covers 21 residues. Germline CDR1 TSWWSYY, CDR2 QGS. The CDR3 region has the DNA TGTGCTCTTGGGGTTTCCATTCTCCAGGTAAGAGTCCCGCAATGCACCGATAAACTCATCTTT. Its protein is CALGVSILQVRVPQCTDKLIF.

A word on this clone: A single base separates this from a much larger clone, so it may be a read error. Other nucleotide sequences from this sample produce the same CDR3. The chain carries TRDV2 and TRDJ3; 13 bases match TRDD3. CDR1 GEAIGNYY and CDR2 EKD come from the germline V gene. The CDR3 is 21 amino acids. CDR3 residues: CACDILLGDTLGSWDTRQMFF. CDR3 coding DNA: TGTGCCTGTGACATCCTACTGGGGGATACGCTGGGGTCCTGGGACACCCGACAGATGTTTTTT.

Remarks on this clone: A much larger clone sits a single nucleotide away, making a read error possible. The chain's CDR3 is CACDTWGYTDELIF. The CDR3 nucleotides are TGTGCCTGTGACACCTGGGGATACACCGATGAACTCATCTTT. The chain couples TRDV2 to TRDJ1, with 8 bases matching TRDD3. Germline V gives CDR1 GEAIGNYY, CDR2 EKD. The length of the CDR3 is 14 residues.

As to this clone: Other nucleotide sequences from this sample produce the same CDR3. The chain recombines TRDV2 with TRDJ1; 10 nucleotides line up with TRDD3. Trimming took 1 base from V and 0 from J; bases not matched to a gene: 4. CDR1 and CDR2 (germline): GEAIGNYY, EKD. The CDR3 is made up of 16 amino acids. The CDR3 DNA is TGTGCCTGTGACACGAGGACTGGGGGATACACCGATAAACTCATCTTT. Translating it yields CACDTRTGGYTDKLIF.